The source of this TCR beta chain is a study of identifying expanded T cells in peripheral blood. Study results and caveats: Across healthy donors, higher total template counts meant significantly greater roughly two-week count variance. Technical replicates showed 0.9 to 1.5 changed clones; two weeks roughly 16; four weeks 19.

Details on this clone: Antigen specificity is unknown.

Healthy donors had no documented immune events, such as infections, while sampled. Using immunoSEQ multiplex PCR, the repertoire was profiled, and TCRdb retains in-frame clones only, with some absent. The data show around 84,000 clones, 85% to 90% seen once. The V gene lost 7 bases and the J gene lost 1 base, with 11 bases spanning the gap. The CDR3 has 13 amino acids. Germline V lookup: CDR1 SGHNT, CDR2 YENEEA. The chain has TRBV11-3 and TRBJ2-7, with no clear D. The source of this sequence is a person between 18 and 75 years old in good health. Sequenced: blood. CDR3 residues: CASTPGGSYEQYF. The DNA for the CDR3 is TGTGCCAGCACTCCCGGTGGTTCCTACGAGCAGTACTTC.